The clone carrying this T cell receptor (beta chain) was counted a single time. Trimming stripped 3 bases from V and 0 bases from J, with 6 bases between. Germline V gives CDR1 LGHDT, CDR2 YNNKEL (reference sequence). The CDR3 covers 15 residues. As originally analysed: For nucleated cells, counts were estimated from reference gene primer amplification. Sequencing was performed with immunoSEQ multiplex PCR; in TCRdb, only in-frame clones are kept and a portion is missing. That table supplies the V and J calls and clone size; D and trimming were determined from the DNA. Found here are roughly 340,000 clones, 88% of them singletons; the top ten hold 6% to 8%. The sample is drawn from a study of blood T cell repertoires in COVID-19. Study details: Acute and convalescent COVID-19 samples came from the United States, Italy and Spain.

While infection was still active, Seattle patients were enrolled and then followed longitudinally. The sequenced material came from peripheral blood. The source is a woman between 65 and 79 years old with COVID-19, enrolled during active disease. The rearrangement uses TRBV3-1 (or the pseudogene TRBV3-2) and TRBJ1-6; no reliable D call. The CDR3 coding sequence is TGTGCCAGCAGCCAGGCGGACTCCTATAATTCACCCCTCCACTTT. Translated: CASSQADSYNSPLHF.